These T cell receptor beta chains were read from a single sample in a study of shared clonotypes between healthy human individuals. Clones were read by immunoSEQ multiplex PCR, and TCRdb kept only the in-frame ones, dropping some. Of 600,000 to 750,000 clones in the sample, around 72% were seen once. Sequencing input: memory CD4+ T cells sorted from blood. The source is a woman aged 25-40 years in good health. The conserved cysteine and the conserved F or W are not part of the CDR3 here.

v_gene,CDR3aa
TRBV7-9,ASSLLADWDEQF
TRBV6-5,ASRNTDTQY
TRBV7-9,ASSLDRGYYEQY
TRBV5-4,ASSLGGFQETQY
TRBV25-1,ASKLAGSSYNEQF
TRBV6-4,ASSAAAKTGELF
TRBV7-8,ASSLSQNIQY
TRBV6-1,ASSEALLRDRPVPQH
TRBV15,ATSRGNEKLF
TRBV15,ATSYHRGNYGYT
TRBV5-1,ASSLTKGWDPLNYEQY
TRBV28,ASSLSTRGTQY
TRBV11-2,ASSLGTRTVGYGYT
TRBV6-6,ASSYSTGGADTQY
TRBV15,ATSRPTGANTEAF
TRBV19,ASSTPGRLNYGYT
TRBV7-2,ASSSRTDTTRPTEAF
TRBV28,ASSLSQGTWEQY
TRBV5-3,ARSYTPGGGYT
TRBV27,ASSKRQGDGELF
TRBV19,ASSPGTGVAYNEQF
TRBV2,ASSGAGSGNTIY
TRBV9,ASSATLAGELF
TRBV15,ATSSDRPEAF
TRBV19,ASSTGVSNQPQH
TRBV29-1,SVVGGMPYNEQF
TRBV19,ASSPVSNQPQH
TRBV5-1,ASSESSGSYNEQF
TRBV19,ASSTTQGQGLPHGNQPQH
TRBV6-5,ASIPRGGGKPQH
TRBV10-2,ASRPNRASLVEQY
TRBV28,ASSFSLTEAF
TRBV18,ASSPAGSKNDEQF
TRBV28,ASRPSGANIQY
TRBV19,ASSIYGQGANTGELF
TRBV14,ASSKTVLWDYT
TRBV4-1,ASSQGRNQPQH
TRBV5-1,ASSSVRSDYNEQF
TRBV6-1,ASSESINQPQH
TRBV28,ASRAGQGSYGYT
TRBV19,ASRTEGATEQF
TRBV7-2,ASSPGSIYNEQF
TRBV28,ASRPGGIELYEQY
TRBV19,ASSIAQPYTDTQY
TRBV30,AWSVAAGRNQPQH
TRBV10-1,ASSESIAGGQF
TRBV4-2,ASSQEKGGGRVGSYEQY
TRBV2,ASRAGQGVYGYT